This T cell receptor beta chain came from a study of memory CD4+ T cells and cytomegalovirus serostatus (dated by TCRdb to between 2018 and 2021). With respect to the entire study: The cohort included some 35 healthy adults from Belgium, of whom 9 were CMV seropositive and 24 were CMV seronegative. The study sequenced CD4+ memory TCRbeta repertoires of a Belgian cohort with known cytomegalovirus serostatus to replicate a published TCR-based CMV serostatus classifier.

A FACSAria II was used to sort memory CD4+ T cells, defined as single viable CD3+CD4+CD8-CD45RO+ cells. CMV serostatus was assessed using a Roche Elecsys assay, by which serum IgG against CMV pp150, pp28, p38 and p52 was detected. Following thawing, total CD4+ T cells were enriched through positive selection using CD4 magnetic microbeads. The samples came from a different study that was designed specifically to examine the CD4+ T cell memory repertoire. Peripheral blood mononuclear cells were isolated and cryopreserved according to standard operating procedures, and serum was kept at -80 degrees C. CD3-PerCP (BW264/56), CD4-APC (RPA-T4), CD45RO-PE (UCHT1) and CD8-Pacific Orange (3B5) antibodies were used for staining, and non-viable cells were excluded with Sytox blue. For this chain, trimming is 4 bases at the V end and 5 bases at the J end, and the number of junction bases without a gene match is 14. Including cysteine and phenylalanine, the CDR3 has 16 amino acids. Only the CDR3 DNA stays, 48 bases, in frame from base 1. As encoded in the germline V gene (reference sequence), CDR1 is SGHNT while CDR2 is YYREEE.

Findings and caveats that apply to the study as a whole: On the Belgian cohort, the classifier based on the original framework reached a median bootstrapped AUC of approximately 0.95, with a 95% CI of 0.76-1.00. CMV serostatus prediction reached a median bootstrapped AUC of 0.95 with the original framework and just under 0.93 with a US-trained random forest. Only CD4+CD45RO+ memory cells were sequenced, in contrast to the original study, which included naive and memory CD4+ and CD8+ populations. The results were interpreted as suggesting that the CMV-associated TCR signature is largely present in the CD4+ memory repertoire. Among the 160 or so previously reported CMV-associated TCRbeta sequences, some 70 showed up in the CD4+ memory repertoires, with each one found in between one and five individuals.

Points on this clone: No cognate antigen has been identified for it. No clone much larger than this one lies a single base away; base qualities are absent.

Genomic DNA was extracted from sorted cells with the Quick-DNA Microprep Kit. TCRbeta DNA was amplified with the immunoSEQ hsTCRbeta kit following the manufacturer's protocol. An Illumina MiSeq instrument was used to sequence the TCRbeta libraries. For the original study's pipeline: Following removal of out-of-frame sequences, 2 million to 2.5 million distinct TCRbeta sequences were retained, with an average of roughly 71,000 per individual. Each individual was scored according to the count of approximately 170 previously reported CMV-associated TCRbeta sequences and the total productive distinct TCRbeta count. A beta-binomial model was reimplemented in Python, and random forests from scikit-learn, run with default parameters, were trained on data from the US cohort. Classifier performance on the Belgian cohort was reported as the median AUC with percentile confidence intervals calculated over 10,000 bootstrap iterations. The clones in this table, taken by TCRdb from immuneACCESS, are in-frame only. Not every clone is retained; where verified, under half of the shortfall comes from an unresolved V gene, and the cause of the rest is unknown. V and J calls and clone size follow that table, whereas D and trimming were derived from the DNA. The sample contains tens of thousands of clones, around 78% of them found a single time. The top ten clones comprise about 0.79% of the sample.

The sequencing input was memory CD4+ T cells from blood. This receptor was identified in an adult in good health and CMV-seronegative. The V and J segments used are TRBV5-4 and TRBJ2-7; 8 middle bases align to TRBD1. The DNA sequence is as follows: TGTGCCAGCAGCCACCGAAACTACAGGGGGAACCACGAGCAGTACTTC. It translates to CASSHRNYRGNHEQYF.